The 5 T cell receptor beta chains below all came from one sample that was sequenced in a study of technical replicates of blood from several donors. Assay: immunoSEQ multiplex PCR; the TCRdb copy retains only in-frame clones and omits some. This sample has roughly 68,000 clones, with around 90% found just once. Sequencing was carried out using PBMCs. The receptors here all came from a human donor in good health. Some clones in this sample may be carry-over from other donors' samples.

The rearrangement links TRBV14 to TRBJ2-1, with D possibly matching TRBD2 (6 bases). V was shortened by 4 bases and J by 12 bases, with 13 bases between the two germline ends. The CDR3 spans 12 residues. CDR1 is SGHDN, CDR2 FVKESK, per germline. The CDR3 protein is CASSRDSRWQFF. The DNA for the CDR3 is TGTGCCAGCAGCCGGGACTCCCGGTGGCAGTTCTTC.

This chain connects TRBV4-3 to TRBJ2-7, with D uncertain. From germline, CDR1 is LGHNA and CDR2 YSLEER. Trimming stripped 0 bases from V and 2 bases from J, with 11 bases between. The CDR3 runs to 15 residues. CDR3 sequence (DNA): TGCGCCAGCAGCCAAGATTTGGGCAGGACCTACGAGCAGTACTTC. The encoded protein is CASSQDLGRTYEQYF.

The chain has TRBV9 and TRBJ2-7; D is possibly TRBD1 (5 bases). This CDR3 is built from 13 residues. CDR1 is SGDLS and CDR2 is YYNGEE in the germline V gene. The germline V and J ends were trimmed by 3 bases and 1 base, with 8 bases remaining between them. The CDR3 region is CASSGYRSYEQYF. Written as DNA, the CDR3 is TGTGCCAGCAGCGGTTACAGGTCCTACGAGCAGTACTTC.

The rearrangement uses TRBV7-9 and TRBJ2-1; the match to TRBD2 covers 7 bases. This CDR3 has 15 amino acids. Trimming at V came to 1 base and at J to 7 bases, leaving 7 bases not matched to a gene. Germline V gene data show CDR1 as SEHNR and CDR2 as FQNEAQ (reference sequence). Here the CDR3 reads CASSLVAGERNEQFF. The CDR3 region has the DNA TGTGCCAGCAGCTTAGTGGCGGGAGAACGGAATGAGCAGTTCTTC.

The CDR3 DNA is TGTGCCAGCAGTTACACACAGGGAGATTCACCCCTCCACTTT. Encoded protein: CASSYTQGDSPLHF. The J gene is TRBJ1-6, the V gene TRBV6-6; a weak D match, TRBD1 (6 bases). The ends were cut back, 2 bases at V and 8 bases at J, with 10 bases in the middle. Germline CDR1 MNHNY, CDR2 SVGAGI (reference sequence). There are 14 residues in the CDR3.